This T cell receptor (beta chain) appears in the sequencing data of a study of cytomegalovirus exposure and HLA in healthy donors. Study overall: Inside one of the first data releases sat about 85 million unique TCRs taken from HLA-typed donors. Overall study results and limits: Rare sequences made up most TCRs, while some public TCRs were found in many donors. The study put 150 to 200 TCR beta chains on its list as cytomegalovirus-associated.

From germline, CDR1 is SGHRS and CDR2 YFSETQ. The CDR3 has 17 residues. J was trimmed by 0 bases and V by 3 bases; bases with no gene match: 7. To note about this clone: Its antigen is not identified.

Both 60 Vbeta primers and 13 Jbeta primers went into the PCR. Sequencing was performed with immunoSEQ multiplex PCR; in TCRdb, only in-frame clones are kept and a portion is missing. The data contain about 190,000 clones, more than 75% of them singletons. The clonotype comes from a man aged 40-49 years in good health and CMV-seropositive. The source material was PBMCs. The rearrangement uses TRBV5-1 and TRBJ2-1; TRBD1 agrees at 9 bases. CDR3 in amino acids: CASSSRDRERSYNEQFF. The DNA for the CDR3 is TGCGCCAGCAGCTCCCGGGACAGGGAGCGCTCCTACAATGAGCAGTTCTTC.